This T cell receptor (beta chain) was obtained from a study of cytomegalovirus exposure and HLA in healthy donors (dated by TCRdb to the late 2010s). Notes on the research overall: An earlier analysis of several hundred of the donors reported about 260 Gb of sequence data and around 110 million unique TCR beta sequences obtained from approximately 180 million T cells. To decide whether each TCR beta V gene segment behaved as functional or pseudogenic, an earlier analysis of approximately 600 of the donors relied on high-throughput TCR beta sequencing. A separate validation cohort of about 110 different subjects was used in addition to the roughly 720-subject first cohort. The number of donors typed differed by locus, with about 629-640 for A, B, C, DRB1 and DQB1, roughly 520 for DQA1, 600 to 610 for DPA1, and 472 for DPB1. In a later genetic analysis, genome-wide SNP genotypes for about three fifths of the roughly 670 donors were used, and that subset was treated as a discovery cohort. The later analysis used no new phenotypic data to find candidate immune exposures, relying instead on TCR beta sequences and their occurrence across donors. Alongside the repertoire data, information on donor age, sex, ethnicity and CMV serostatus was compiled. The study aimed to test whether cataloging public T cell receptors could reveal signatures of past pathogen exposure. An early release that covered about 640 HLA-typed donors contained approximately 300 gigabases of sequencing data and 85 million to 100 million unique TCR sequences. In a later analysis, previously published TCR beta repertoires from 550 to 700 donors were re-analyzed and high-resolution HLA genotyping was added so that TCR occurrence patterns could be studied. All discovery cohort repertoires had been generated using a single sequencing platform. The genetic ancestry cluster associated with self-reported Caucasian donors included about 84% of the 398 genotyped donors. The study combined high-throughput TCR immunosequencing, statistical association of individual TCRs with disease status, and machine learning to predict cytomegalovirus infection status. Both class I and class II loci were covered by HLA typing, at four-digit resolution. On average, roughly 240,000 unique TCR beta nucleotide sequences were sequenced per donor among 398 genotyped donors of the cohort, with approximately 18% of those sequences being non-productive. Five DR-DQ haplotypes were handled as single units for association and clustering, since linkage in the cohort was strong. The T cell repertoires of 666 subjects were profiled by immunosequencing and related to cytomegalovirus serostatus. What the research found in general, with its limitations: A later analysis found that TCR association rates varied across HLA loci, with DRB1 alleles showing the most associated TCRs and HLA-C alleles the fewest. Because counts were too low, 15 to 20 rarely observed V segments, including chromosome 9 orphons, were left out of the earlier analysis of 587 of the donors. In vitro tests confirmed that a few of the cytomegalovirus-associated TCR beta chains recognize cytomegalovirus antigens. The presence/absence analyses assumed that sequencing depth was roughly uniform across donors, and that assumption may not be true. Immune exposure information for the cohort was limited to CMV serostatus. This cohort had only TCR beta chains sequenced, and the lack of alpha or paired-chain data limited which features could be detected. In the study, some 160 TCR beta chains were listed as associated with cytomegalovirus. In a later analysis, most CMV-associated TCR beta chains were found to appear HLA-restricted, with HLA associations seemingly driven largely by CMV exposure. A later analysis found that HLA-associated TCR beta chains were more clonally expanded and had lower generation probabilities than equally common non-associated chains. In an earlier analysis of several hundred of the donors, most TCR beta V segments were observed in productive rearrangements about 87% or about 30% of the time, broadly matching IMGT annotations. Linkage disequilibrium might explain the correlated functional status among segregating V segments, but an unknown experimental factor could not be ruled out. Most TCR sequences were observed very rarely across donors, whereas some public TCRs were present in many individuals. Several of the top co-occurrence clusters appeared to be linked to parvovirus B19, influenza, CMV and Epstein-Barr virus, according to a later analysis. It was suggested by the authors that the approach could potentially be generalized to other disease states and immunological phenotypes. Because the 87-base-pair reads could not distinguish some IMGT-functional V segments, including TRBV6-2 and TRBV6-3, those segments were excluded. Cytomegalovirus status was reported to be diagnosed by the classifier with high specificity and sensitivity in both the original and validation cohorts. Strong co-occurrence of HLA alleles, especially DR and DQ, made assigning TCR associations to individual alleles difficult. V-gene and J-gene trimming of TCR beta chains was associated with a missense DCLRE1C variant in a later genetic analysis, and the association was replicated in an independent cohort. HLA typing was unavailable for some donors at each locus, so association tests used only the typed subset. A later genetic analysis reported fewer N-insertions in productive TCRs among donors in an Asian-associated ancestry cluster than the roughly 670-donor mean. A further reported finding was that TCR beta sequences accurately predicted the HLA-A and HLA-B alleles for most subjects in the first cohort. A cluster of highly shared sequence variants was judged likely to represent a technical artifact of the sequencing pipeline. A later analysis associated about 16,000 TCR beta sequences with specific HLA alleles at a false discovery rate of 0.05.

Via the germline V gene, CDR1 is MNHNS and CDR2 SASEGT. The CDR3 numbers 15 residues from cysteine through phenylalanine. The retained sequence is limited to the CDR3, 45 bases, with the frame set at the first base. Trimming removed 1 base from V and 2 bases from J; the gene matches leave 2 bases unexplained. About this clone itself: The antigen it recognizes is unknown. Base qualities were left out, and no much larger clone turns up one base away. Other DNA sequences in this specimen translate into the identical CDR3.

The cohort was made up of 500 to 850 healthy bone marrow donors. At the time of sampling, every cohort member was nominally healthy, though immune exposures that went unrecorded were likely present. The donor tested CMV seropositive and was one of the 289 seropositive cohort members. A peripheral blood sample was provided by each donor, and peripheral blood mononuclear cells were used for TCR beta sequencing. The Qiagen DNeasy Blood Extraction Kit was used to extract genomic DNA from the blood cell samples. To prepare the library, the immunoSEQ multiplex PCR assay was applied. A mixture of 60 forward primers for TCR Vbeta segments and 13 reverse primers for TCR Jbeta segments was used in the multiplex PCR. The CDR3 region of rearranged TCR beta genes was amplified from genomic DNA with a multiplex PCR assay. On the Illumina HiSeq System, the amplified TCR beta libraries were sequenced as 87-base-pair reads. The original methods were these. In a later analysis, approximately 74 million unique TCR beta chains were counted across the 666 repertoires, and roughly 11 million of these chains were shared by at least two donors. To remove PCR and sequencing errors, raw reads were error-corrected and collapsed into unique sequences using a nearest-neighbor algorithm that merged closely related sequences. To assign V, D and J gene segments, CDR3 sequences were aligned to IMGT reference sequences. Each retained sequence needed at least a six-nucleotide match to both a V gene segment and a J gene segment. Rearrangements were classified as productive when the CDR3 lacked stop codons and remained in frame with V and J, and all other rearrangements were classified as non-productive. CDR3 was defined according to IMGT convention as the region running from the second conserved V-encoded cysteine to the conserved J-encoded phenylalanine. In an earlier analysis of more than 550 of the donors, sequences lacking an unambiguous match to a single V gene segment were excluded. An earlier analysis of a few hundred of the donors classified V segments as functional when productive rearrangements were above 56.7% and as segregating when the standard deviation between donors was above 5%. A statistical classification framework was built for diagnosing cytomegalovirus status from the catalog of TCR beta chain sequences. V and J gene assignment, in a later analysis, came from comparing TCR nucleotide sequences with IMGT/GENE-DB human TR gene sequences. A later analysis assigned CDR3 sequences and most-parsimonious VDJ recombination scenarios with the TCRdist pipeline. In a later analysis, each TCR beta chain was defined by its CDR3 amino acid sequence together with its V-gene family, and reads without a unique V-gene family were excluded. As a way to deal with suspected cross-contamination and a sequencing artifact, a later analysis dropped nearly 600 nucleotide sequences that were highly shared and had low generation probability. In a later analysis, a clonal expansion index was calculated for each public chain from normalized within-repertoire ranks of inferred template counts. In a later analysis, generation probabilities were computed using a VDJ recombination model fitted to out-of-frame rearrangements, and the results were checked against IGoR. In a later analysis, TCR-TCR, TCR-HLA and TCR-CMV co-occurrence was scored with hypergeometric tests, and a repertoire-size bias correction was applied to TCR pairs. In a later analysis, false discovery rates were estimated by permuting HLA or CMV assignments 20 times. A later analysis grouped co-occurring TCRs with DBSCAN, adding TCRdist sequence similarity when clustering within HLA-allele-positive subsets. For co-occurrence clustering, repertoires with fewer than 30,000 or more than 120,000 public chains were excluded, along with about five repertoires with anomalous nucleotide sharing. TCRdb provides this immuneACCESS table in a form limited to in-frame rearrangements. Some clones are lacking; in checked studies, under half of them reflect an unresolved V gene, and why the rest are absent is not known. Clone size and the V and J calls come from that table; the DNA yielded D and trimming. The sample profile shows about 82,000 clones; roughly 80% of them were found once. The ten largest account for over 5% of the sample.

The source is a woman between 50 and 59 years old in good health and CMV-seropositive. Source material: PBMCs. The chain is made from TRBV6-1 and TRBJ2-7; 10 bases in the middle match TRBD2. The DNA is TGTGCCAGCAGTGAAGGGACTAGCGGCCCCTACGAGCAGTACTTC. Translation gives CASSEGTSGPYEQYF.